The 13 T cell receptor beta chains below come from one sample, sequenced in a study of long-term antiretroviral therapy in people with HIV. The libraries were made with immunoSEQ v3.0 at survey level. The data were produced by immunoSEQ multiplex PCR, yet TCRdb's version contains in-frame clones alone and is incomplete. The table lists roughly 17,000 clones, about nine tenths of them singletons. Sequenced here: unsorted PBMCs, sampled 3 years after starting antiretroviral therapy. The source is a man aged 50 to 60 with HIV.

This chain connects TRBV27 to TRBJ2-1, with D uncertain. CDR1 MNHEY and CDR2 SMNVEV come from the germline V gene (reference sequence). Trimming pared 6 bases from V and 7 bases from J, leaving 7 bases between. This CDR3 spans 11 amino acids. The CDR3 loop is CASRLWNEQFF. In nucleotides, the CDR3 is TGTGCCAGCAGGCTGTGGAATGAGCAGTTCTTC.

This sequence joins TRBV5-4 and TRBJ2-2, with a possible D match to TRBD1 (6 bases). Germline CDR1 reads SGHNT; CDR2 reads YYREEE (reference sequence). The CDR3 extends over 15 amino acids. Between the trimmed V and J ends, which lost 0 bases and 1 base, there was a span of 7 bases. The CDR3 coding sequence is TGTGCCAGCAGCTTGGGACAGGTGAACACCGGGGAGCTGTTTTTT. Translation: CASSLGQVNTGELFF.

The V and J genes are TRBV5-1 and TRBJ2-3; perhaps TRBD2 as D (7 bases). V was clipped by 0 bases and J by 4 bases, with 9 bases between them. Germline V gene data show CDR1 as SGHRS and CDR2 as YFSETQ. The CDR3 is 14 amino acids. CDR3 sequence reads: CASSLEGGSDTQYF. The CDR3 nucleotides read TGCGCCAGCAGCTTGGAGGGGGGGTCAGATACGCAGTATTTT.

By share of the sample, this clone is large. CDR3 bases: TGTGCCAGCAGCCCCGGAGGCCGCGAGCAGTACTTC. Its translation is CASSPGGREQYF. V usage is TRBV9 and J usage is TRBJ2-7; the D gene is possibly TRBD2 (5 bases). Germline assignment: CDR1 SGDLS and CDR2 YYNGEE. The length of the CDR3 is 12 residues. Trimming took 4 bases from V and 6 from J, leaving 11 bases between them.

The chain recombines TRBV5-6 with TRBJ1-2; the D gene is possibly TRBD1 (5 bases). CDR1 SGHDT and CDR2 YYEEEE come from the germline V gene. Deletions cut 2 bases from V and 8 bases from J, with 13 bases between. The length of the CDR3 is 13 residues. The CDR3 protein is CASSLQVSLGYTF. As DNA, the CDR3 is TGTGCCAGCAGCTTACAGGTTTCCCTAGGCTACACCTTC.

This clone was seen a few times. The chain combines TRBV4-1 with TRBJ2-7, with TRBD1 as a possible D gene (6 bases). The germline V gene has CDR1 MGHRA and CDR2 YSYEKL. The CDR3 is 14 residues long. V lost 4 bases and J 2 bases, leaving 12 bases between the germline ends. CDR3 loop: CASSPRTATYEQYF. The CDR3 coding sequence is TGCGCCAGCAGCCCCCGGACAGCTACCTACGAGCAGTACTTC.

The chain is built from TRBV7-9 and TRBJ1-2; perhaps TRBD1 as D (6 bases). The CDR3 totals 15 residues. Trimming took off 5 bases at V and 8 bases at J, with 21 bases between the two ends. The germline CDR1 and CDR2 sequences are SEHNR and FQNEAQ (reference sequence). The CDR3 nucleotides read TGTGCCAGCAGCCCCGCCCTACAGGGTAGCGAAGGCTACACCTTC. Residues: CASSPALQGSEGYTF.

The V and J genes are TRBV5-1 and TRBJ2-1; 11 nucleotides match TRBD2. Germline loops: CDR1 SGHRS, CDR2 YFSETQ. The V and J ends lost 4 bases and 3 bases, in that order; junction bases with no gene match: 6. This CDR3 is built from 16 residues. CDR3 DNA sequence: TGCGCCAGCAGCAAACTAGCGGGGGATATCTACAATGAGCAGTTCTTC. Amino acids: CASSKLAGDIYNEQFF.

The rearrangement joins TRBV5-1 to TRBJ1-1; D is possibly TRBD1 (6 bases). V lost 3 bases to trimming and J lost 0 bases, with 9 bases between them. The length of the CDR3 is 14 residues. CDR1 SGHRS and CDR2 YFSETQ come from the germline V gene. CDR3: CASSWGHMNTEAFF. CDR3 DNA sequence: TGCGCCAGCAGCTGGGGACACATGAACACTGAAGCTTTCTTT.

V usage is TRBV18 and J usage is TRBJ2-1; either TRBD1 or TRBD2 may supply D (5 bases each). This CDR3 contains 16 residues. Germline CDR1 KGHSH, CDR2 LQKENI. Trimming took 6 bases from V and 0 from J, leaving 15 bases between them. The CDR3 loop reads CASSRGSSSSYNEQFF. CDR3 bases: TGTGCCAGCTCGAGGGGCAGTTCGAGCTCCTACAATGAGCAGTTCTTC.

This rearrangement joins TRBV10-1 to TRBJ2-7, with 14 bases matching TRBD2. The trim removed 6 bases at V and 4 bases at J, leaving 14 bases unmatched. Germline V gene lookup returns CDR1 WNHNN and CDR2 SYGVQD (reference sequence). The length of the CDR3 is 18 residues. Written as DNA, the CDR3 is TGCGCCAGCAGACCCAAAGCACCCGGACTAGCGGGGGGATACGAGCAGTACTTC. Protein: CASRPKAPGLAGGYEQYF.

The CDR3 nucleotides read TGCGCCAGCAGCCTGTGGTGGGGGGGGGATAGGAATGAGCAGTTCTTC. This sequence encodes CASSLWWGGDRNEQFF. The chain is built from TRBV4-1 and TRBJ2-1; 7 nucleotides line up with TRBD2. V gave up 4 bases and J gave up 7 bases; unmatched junction bases: 13. CDR1 and CDR2 from the germline V gene are MGHRA and YSYEKL. The CDR3 contains 16 residues.

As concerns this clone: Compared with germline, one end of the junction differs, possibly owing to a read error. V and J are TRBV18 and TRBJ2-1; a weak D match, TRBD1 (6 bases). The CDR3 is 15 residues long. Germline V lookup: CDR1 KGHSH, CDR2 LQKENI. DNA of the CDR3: TGTGCCAGCTCCCCACAGGGTGGCAACTACAATGAGCAGTTCTTC. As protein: CASSPQGGNYNEQFF.